Reported below is one TCR beta chain. Here immunoSEQ multiplex PCR was the method, and the copy in TCRdb shows in-frame clones only, minus some. The sample has about 50,000 clones, about 89% seen once. People who had autoimmune disease history or systemic immunosuppression were excluded. This sample was included in a study of OX40 agonist ivuxolimab in advanced cancers. Study at large: Three individuals attained partial responses, comprising one hepatocellular carcinoma case and two cutaneous melanoma cases.

V gave up 3 bases and J gave up 3 bases; unmatched junction bases: 8. The CDR3 extends over 15 amino acids. Germline V gene sequence: CDR1 SGHAT, CDR2 FQNNGV. The TCR was taken from an adult with an advanced solid tumor such as melanoma, head and neck, liver or kidney cancer. The sample here was CD4+ or CD8+ T cells sorted from blood, taken in a trial of the OX40 agonist ivuxolimab. This sequence joins TRBV11-2 and TRBJ2-7; 7 positions agree with TRBD1. The CDR3 is CASSFGTDFIYEQYF. The CDR3, as DNA: TGTGCCAGCAGCTTCGGGACAGACTTCATCTACGAGCAGTACTTC.